Each of the 29 T cell receptor beta chains below was sequenced from the same sample in a study of blood T cells in healthy people across ages. Then a second PCR, running roughly 7 to 11 cycles, was carried out with a sample-barcoded 5' primer and a J-beta primer mix. TCRdb reprocessed the 5' RACE reads via MiXCR and lists one record per CDR3 protein. Of approximately 2,000,000 distinct CDR3 sequences in the sample, about two fifths were seen once. Sample: blood. The receptors come from a human donor in good health.

J is TRBJ1-1 and V is TRBV6-5, with D unclear. Germline lookup yields CDR1 MNHEY and CDR2 SVGAGI. V was cut by 9 bases and J by 0 bases, with 5 bases left in between. The CDR3 consists of 11 residues. Written as DNA, the CDR3 is TGTGCCAGTCACATGAACACTGAAGCTTTCTTT. Encoded protein: CASHMNTEAFF.

The rearrangement links TRBV20-1 to TRBJ2-5, with 10 bases lining up with TRBD1. CDR3 size: 15 residues. V trimming: 2 bases; J trimming: 3 bases; junction bases outside the gene matches: 6. CDR1 and CDR2 from the germline V gene are DFQATT and SNEGSKA (reference sequence). CDR3 nucleotides: TGCAGTGCTAGACGGACAGGGGGATGGGAAGAGACCCAGTACTTC. It specifies CSARRTGGWEETQYF.

This chain links TRBV7-2 with TRBJ2-7; TRBD1 is a possible D gene (6 bases). CDR1 SGHTA and CDR2 FQGNSA come from the germline V gene. The CDR3 loop spans 17 amino acids. V lost 1 base to trimming and J lost 2 bases, with 18 bases between them. CDR3 protein: CASSLGRGVTGTYEQYF. For the CDR3, the DNA is TGTGCCAGCAGCTTAGGCCGAGGGGTGACAGGTACCTACGAGCAGTACTTC.

The table lists this clonotype with a few counts. This chain uses TRBV7-2 with TRBJ2-1; the match to TRBD2 covers 9 bases. V lost 6 bases, J lost 8 bases, and 8 bases stayed unmatched. Per the germline V gene, CDR1 is SGHTA and CDR2 is FQGNSA. The CDR3 is 14 residues long. This CDR3 reads CASRSSGGRDEQFF. CDR3 DNA: TGTGCCAGCAGAAGTAGCGGGGGCAGGGATGAGCAGTTCTTC.

The chain joins TRBV7-9 to TRBJ2-5, with 8 bases aligning to TRBD1. CDR1 is SEHNR, CDR2 FQNEAQ, per germline (reference sequence). Trimming cost V 5 bases and J 5 bases; bases outside gene matches: 13. The CDR3 runs 16 residues. DNA of the CDR3: TGTGCCAGCAGCCTCCGTCAGGGGGCTGAATTCGAGACCCAGTACTTC. Its protein is CASSLRQGAEFETQYF.

This clonotype was observed a few times. The rearrangement joins TRBV7-2 to TRBJ2-1, with 7 nucleotides matching TRBD1. Per germline, CDR1 SGHTA and CDR2 FQGNSA. The V and J ends lost 0 bases and 2 bases, in that order; junction bases with no gene match: 4. The CDR3 runs to 16 residues. The CDR3 bases are TGTGCCAGCAGCTTAGCGACCGGGACAGCCTACAATGAGCAGTTCTTC. Translation gives CASSLATGTAYNEQFF.

As regards this clonotype: A much more abundant neighbour one base away suggests this may be a read error. This rearrangement joins TRBV4-3 to TRBJ2-3; TRBD2 is a possible D gene (7 bases). The CDR3 is made up of 15 amino acids. CDR1 is LGHNA and CDR2 is YSLEER in the germline V gene. The CDR3 spells CASSQDGGRTDTLYF. The CDR3 DNA reads TGCGCCAGCAGCCAAGACGGGGGGCGCACAGATACGCTGTATTTT.

This clonotype was counted many times. The CDR3 protein is CSASLSHVGNQPQHF. The CDR3 nucleotides are TGCAGTGCTAGTCTCTCTCACGTGGGCAATCAGCCCCAGCATTTT. V gene TRBV20-1 combines with J gene TRBJ1-5; D is undetermined. Germline loops: CDR1 DFQATT, CDR2 SNEGSKA (reference sequence). The germline V and J ends were trimmed by 3 bases and 2 bases, with 14 bases remaining between them. This CDR3 comprises 15 residues.

J is TRBJ2-1 and V is TRBV12-3 or TRBV12-4, with 7 bases identical to TRBD1. CDR3 length: 15 residues. V gave up 3 bases and J gave up 3 bases; unmatched junction bases: 5. CDR3 sequence reads: CASSLVGQNYNEQFF. CDR3 sequence (DNA): TGTGCCAGCAGTTTGGTGGGACAGAACTACAATGAGCAGTTCTTC.

The chain links TRBV29-1 to TRBJ2-3; either TRBD1 or TRBD2 may supply D (5 bases each). Germline loops: CDR1 SQVTM, CDR2 ANQGSEA. The CDR3 spans 12 residues. Deletions cut 3 bases from V and 7 bases from J, with 11 bases between. The CDR3 loop reads CSVDRGPNTQYF. In DNA, the CDR3 is TGCAGCGTTGACCGGGGCCCCAATACGCAGTATTTT.

The chain couples TRBV4-3 to TRBJ2-1, with 9 nucleotides matching TRBD1. V dropped 1 base and J dropped 2; count of bases not matched to a gene: 3. CDR1 is LGHNA, CDR2 YSLEER, per germline. The CDR3 covers 16 residues. CDR3 in DNA: TGCGCCAGCAGCCAAGCGGGACAGGGACCCTACAATGAGCAGTTCTTC. The encoded protein is CASSQAGQGPYNEQFF.

This chain connects TRBV7-9 to TRBJ2-7; TRBD1 is a possible D gene (6 bases). CDR1 SEHNR and CDR2 FQNEAQ come from the germline V gene (reference sequence). The ends were cut back, 7 bases at V and 0 bases at J, with 13 bases in the middle. There are 14 residues in the CDR3. This CDR3 reads CASTGQGSSYEQYF. CDR3 nucleotide sequence: TGTGCCAGCACCGGGCAGGGGAGCTCCTACGAGCAGTACTTC.

This clonotype was detected only once. This chain connects TRBV29-1 to TRBJ1-2, with 7 bases fitting TRBD1. The germline V gene has CDR1 SQVTM and CDR2 ANQGSEA. J gave up 7 bases and V 7 bases, and 18 bases lay outside the gene matches. The CDR3 runs 15 residues. The CDR3 loop is CSGYTGTARSGGYTF. The CDR3 DNA reads as TGCAGCGGATATACCGGGACAGCCCGATCGGGTGGCTACACCTTC. Supplemented by reference TRBV29-1 and TRBJ1-2, the full variable domain reads SAVISQKPSRDICQRGTSLTIQCQVDSQVTMMFWYRQQPGQSLTLIATANQGSEATYESGFVIDKFPISRPNLTFSTLTVSNMSPEDSSIYLCSGYTGTARSGGYTFGSGTRLTVV.

A note on this clonotype: This could be a read error, since a much larger clone is one nucleotide away. The genes are TRBV29-1 and TRBJ1-1; D possibly corresponds to TRBD1 (5 bases). Germline V gene sequence: CDR1 SQVTM, CDR2 ANQGSEA. This CDR3 contains 13 residues. The CDR3 nucleotides read TGCAGCGTTCAGGGAGTGATGAACACTGAAGTTTTCTTT. This gives the protein CSVQGVMNTEVFF.

This clonotype showed up just a few times. Its ends do not fully match the called genes, so a read error is possible. This CDR3 reads CGTSRVRGEEQFF. CDR3 nucleotide sequence: TGTGGCACCAGCAGAGTAAGGGGGGAGGAGCAGTTCTTC. The chain uses TRBV15 and TRBJ2-1, with D perhaps given as TRBD1 or TRBD2 (6 bases each). The CDR3 is made up of 13 amino acids. CDR1 is LNHNV and CDR2 is YYDKDF in the germline V gene (reference sequence).

V usage is TRBV7-2 and J usage is TRBJ2-3; 7 bases agree with TRBD2. With V trimmed by 1 base and J by 2 bases, 6 bases remained unmatched. This CDR3 is 16 amino acids long. Germline CDR1 reads SGHTA; CDR2 reads FQGNSA. CDR3 nucleotide sequence: TGTGCCAGCAGCTTAGGCGCTAGCGGACTCACAGATACGCAGTATTTT. Residues: CASSLGASGLTDTQYF.

About this clonotype: A junction end diverges from the germline sequence, so it may reflect a read error. V gene TRBV27 combines with J gene TRBJ1-2; no firm D call. The CDR3 runs to 13 residues. Germline lookup yields CDR1 MNHEY and CDR2 SMNVEV (reference sequence). CDR3 region: CTSSPHPNYGYTF. The CDR3 DNA is TGTACCAGCAGCCCCCACCCAAACTATGGCTACACCTTC.

V and J are TRBV5-1 and TRBJ2-3, with TRBD2 matching over 9 bases. The CDR3 spans 15 residues. J gave up 2 bases and V 2 bases, and 3 bases lay outside the gene matches. Germline V CDR1 and CDR2: SGHRS, YFSETQ. CDR3 residues: CASSFPSGATDTQYF. DNA of the CDR3: TGCGCCAGCAGCTTTCCTAGCGGGGCCACAGATACGCAGTATTTT.

This clonotype was found a few times. The CDR3 loop is CASSLVSSPGQSTDTQYF. The CDR3 DNA reads as TGTGCCAGCAGCTTAGTATCATCCCCGGGACAAAGCACAGATACGCAGTATTTT. The chain couples TRBV7-8 to TRBJ2-3; perhaps TRBD1 as D (6 bases). The germline CDR1 and CDR2 sequences are SGHVS and FQNEAQ. The length of the CDR3 is 18 residues. The germline V and J ends were trimmed by 1 base and 0 bases, with 17 bases remaining between them.

The genes are TRBV6-4 and TRBJ2-7; D is possibly TRBD1 or TRBD2 (5 bases each). Germline assignment: CDR1 MRHNA and CDR2 SNTAGT. The CDR3 loop spans 14 amino acids. Trimming took 3 bases from V and 0 from J, leaving 9 bases between them. CDR3 sequence reads: CASSEEGSSYEQYF. DNA of the CDR3: TGTGCCAGCAGTGAAGAGGGGTCCTCCTACGAGCAGTACTTC.

This sequence joins TRBV5-5 and TRBJ2-7; D may be TRBD1 (5 bases). The germline CDR1 and CDR2 sequences are SGHKS and YYEKEE (reference sequence). The CDR3 totals 14 residues. Deletions cut 0 bases from V and 3 bases from J, with 10 bases between. The CDR3 protein is CASSLETDRYEQYF. For the CDR3, the DNA is TGTGCCAGCAGCTTGGAGACAGACCGCTACGAGCAGTACTTC.

V usage is TRBV6-5 and J usage is TRBJ1-1; tentative D call: TRBD1 (6 bases). V lost 0 bases to trimming and J lost 8 bases, with 13 bases between them. Germline CDR1 MNHEY, CDR2 SVGAGI. The CDR3 is made up of 14 amino acids. As DNA, the CDR3 is TGTGCCAGCAGTTACTCGCCAGGGGAGCCGGAAGCTTTCTTT. Its protein product is CASSYSPGEPEAFF.

The chain links TRBV6-1 to TRBJ1-5; TRBD1 might be the D (6 bases). This CDR3 region has 14 residues. CDR1 MNHNS and CDR2 SASEGT come from the germline V gene. Deletions cut 6 bases from V and 0 bases from J, with 9 bases between. In DNA, the CDR3 is TGTGCCAGCAGGGACAGCCATAGCAATCAGCCCCAGCATTTT. Translating gives CASRDSHSNQPQHF.

The J gene is TRBJ1-4, the V gene TRBV6-5; 8 bases fit TRBD1. CDR1 is MNHEY and CDR2 is SVGAGI in the germline V gene. The CDR3 covers 14 residues. V shed 6 bases and J 6 bases; nucleotides not matched to a gene: 6. CDR3 amino acids: CASRTDRDHEKLFF. CDR3 DNA sequence: TGTGCCAGCAGGACGGACAGGGATCATGAAAAACTGTTTTTT.

This clonotype has a count of ten or more. At one end the junction does not follow the germline gene, possibly because of a read error. The chain recombines TRBV5-1 with TRBJ2-3, with D uncertain. Germline V CDR1 and CDR2: SGHRS, YFSETQ. The CDR3 sequence is 13 residues long. In DNA, the CDR3 is TGTGCCAGCAGCCGCAGCGGCACAGATACGCAGTATTTT. Protein: CASSRSGTDTQYF.

This clonotype was observed a handful of times. The V call is TRBV12-3 or TRBV12-4, the J call TRBJ2-5; possibly TRBD2 for D (6 bases). There are 14 residues in the CDR3. V lost 5 bases to trimming and J lost 2 bases, with 12 bases between them. The CDR3 region has the DNA TGTGCCAGCAGTCAAACGGGACTTCAAGAGACCCAGTACTTC. As protein: CASSQTGLQETQYF.

This clonotype has only a few counts. The V gene is TRBV15, the J gene TRBJ2-7; tentative D call: TRBD1 (5 bases). V lost 1 base and J 0 bases, leaving 10 bases between the germline ends. This CDR3 region has 15 residues. CDR1 is LNHNV and CDR2 is YYDKDF in the germline V gene (reference sequence). CDR3 sequence reads: CATSRGSTASYEQYF. The CDR3 region has the DNA TGTGCCACCAGCAGAGGATCGACAGCCTCCTACGAGCAGTACTTC.

The V call is TRBV6-1, the J call TRBJ1-2; 11 positions agree with TRBD1. The CDR3 totals 14 residues. J gave up 8 bases and V 4 bases, and 6 bases lay outside the gene matches. Germline values: CDR1 MNHNS, CDR2 SASEGT. In DNA, the CDR3 is TGTGCCAGCAGTGGGACAGGGGGCGTGGAGGGCTACACCTTC. It codes for CASSGTGGVEGYTF.

A few counts support this clonotype. V gene TRBV7-9 combines with J gene TRBJ2-7; D unclear. There are 13 residues in the CDR3. Germline CDR1 SEHNR, CDR2 FQNEAQ (reference sequence). Trimming left V 3 bases short and J 4 bases short, with 10 bases between. In nucleotides, the CDR3 is TGTGCCAGCAGCTTCGGGTTTCGGTACGAGCAGTACTTC. Amino acid sequence: CASSFGFRYEQYF.